This TCR beta chain was identified in a study of long-term antiretroviral therapy in people with HIV. Study results and limitations: Within the repertoire, clones expanded before ART were dominant at all time points. No data were available on ART adherence, viral resistance or therapy changes. Once patients were on ART, diversity went higher but still fell short of transplant donor controls.

Germline trimming cut 4 bases from V and 9 bases from J; bases unmatched to any gene: 7. Germline CDR1 reads SGHRS; CDR2 reads YFSETQ. The CDR3 has 14 residues. Comments on this clone: What it binds is unknown.

The authors ran the immunoSEQ assay, v3.0, at survey level. The method was immunoSEQ multiplex PCR; TCRdb's version includes in-frame clones alone and lacks a portion of them. Of 45,000 or so clones in the sample, approximately 94% are singletons; the top ten hold around 2%. The chain carries TRBV5-1 and TRBJ1-6, with TRBD1 matching 7 bases. This receptor was taken from a man aged 30 to 39 with HIV. The sample here was unsorted PBMCs, taken approximately 9.1 years after starting antiretroviral therapy. CDR3 DNA: TGCGCCAGCAGCCCAGGGACAGAGGGTTCACCCCTCCACTTT. It encodes CASSPGTEGSPLHF.